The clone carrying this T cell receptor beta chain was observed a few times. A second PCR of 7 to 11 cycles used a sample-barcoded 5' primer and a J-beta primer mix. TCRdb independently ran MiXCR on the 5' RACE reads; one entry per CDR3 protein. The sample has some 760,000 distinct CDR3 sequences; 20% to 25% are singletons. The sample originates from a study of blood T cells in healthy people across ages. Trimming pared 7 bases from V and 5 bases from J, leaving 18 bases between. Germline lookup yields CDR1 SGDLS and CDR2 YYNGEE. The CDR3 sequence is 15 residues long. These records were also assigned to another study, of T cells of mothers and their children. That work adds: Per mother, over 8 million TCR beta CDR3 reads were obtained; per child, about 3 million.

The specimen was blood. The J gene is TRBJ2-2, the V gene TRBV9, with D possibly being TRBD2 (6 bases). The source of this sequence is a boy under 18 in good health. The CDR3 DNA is TGTGCCAGCGGGACTCGGGAGACGAGGACCGGGGAGCTGTTTTTT. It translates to CASGTRETRTGELFF.